The text below deals with one T cell receptor (beta chain). The clone's antigen remains unknown. There are no base qualities to consult, and no much larger clone falls within one base. The label giving this sample's time point can be read as: patch test 2, 6 weeks after DPC sensitization. The treatment or condition label for this specimen denotes: therapeutic diphenylcyclopropenone sensitization with weekly scalp DPC. Blood at each patch-test visit was drawn before the patch test was applied. Patients were eligible if aged 18 to 70, diagnosed with alopecia and judged suitable for DPC therapy, and pregnant patients were excluded. Unfractionated whole blood was collected in Tempus Blood RNA tubes, and total RNA was extracted from that blood. The CDR3 has 14 amino acids, counting the end cysteine and phenylalanine. Only CDR3 DNA remains: 42 bases, in frame from the first base. V has 4 bases trimmed and J has 6 bases trimmed; junction bases matching no gene number 7. Looking up the germline V gene (reference sequence) yields CDR1 SEHNR and CDR2 FQNEAQ.

This sample was taken from a study of human T cells and chemical hapten exposure (dated by TCRdb to the early 2020s). About the study as a whole: For sensitization, 2% DPC in acetone was applied to an approximately 2 cm by approximately 2 cm area of upper inner arm skin. The study tracked peripheral blood TCR repertoire changes in vivo during primary and secondary sensitization to the hapten diphenylcyclopropenone (DPC) in alopecia patients. Libraries were pooled for sequencing, and per-sample TCR yields varied mainly because of small differences in library volumes within the pool. Patch tests used Finn chambers with 0.01% DPC on the upper back, scored after 6 days by International Contact Dermatitis Research Group standards. Blood for TCR sequencing was provided by twenty-nine alopecia patients at one to four time points (pre-sensitization, 2, 6 and 24 weeks). Throughout the study period of 20 to 25 weeks, patients also received therapeutic DPC doses to the scalp every week. The patient cohort, mostly female, included alopecia areata with under or over 50% scalp involvement, alopecia totalis and alopecia universalis. Blood samples were taken from patients before sensitization (week 0) and at 2, 6 and about 24 weeks after DPC sensitization.

Library prep was done by RACE. Sequenced on a NextSeq 500. During library preparation, unique molecular identifiers were attached to individual cDNA molecules so that TCRs could be counted quantitatively and reproducibly. Each blood RNA sample was used to sequence both TCR alpha and TCR beta chains. As for the original processing: The median number of TCRs per sample was around 96,000, ranging from about 20,000 to 750,000. The Decombinator software suite was used to annotate V, J and CDR3 in the TCR reads. For PS versus PT1 abundance plots, all samples were subsampled to the same number of TCRs (28,000). Expanded TCRs were defined as absent before sensitization and observed at least eight times at the 2-week time point. In-frame beta chains were kept once TCRdb had trimmed the public reads at Q25 with fastp and called clones with MiXCR. Every distinct CDR3 protein forms one entry, paired with its most common genes and DNA. For this entry, the V and J calls and clone size follow TCRdb and not the study's own pipeline. This sample comprises some 100,000 distinct CDR3 sequences, roughly a tenth of them detected only once. Around 3% of the sample lies in the top ten.

On the study overall, not on this receptor specifically: DPC sensitization did not change how many TCRs were above 1 in 1000 frequency, and no evidence was found of alterations in global repertoire structure. Because all patients had alopecia, a presumed autoimmune disease, the immune response of the patients might differ from that of healthy individuals. After repeated subsampling, changes were observed in the strength of the expansion versus patch-test correlation and in the threshold at which the correlation became significant. The number of PT1 expanded TCRs positively correlated with patch test score, significant at thresholds 8, 16 and 32 but not 4. Compared with pre-sensitization or healthy control sets, expanded TCRs formed significantly more large CDR3 similarity clusters, which is consistent with antigen-driven responses.

The sequence derives from a woman aged 40 to 50 with alopecia areata. Some clones in this sample may be carry-over from other donors' samples. The chain is made from TRBV7-9 and TRBJ2-3, with 7 bases matching TRBD1. The source was whole blood, collected in connection with sensitization to the hapten diphenylcyclopropenone (DPC). The base sequence is TGTGCCAGCAGCTCCACAGGGGAACTTGATACGCAGTATTTT. This codes for CASSSTGELDTQYF.